This is a list of T cell receptor beta chains from one sample in a study of Graves' ophthalmopathy and Graves' hyperthyroidism. Each CDR3 protein is one row after TCRdb ran MiXCR on the multiplex PCR reads. The table has about 240,000 distinct CDR3 sequences, around 45% seen once. Material: peripheral blood. The receptors stem from an adult man with Graves' ophthalmopathy. Both conserved end residues are part of each CDR3. Each record gives: CDR3 length, J gene, V gene, CDR3 protein.

18	TRBJ1-2	TRBV5-1	CASSLGQTGHLANYGYTF
17	TRBJ1-3	TRBV7-9	CASSLGYAGQSGNTIYF
15	TRBJ2-5	TRBV20-1	CSASRDRVEGETQYF
17	TRBJ2-7	TRBV6-2/TRBV6-3	CASSNLGLAGVAYEQYF
13	TRBJ2-5	TRBV2	CASRFGGAETQYF
17	TRBJ2-6	TRBV10-1	CASSEGQGYSGANVLTF
15	TRBJ1-2	TRBV6-1	CASSEDRGSGYGYTF
14	.	TRBV7-7	CASSSGTGKNEQFF
14	TRBJ2-7	TRBV12-3/TRBV12-4	CASSYLIEGDEQYF
12	TRBJ1-2	TRBV29-1	CSVVEANYGYTF
14	TRBJ2-2	TRBV7-3	CASSLGRGAGELFF
14	TRBJ2-7	TRBV24-1	CATSESGLFYEQYF
13	TRBJ1-2	TRBV2	CASSVQTNYGYTF
12	TRBJ1-6	TRBV12-3/TRBV12-4	CASSPGLMALHF
15	TRBJ2-2	TRBV20-1	CSATRGGGNTGELFF
12	TRBJ1-2	TRBV20-1	CSARDPPGGYTF
14	TRBJ1-2	TRBV2	CASGGTVPRHGYTF
16	TRBJ2-5	TRBV7-8	CASSPRPRDLRETQYF
15	TRBJ2-7	TRBV10-3	CASSVSGRAPYEQYF
16	TRBJ2-5	TRBV12-3/TRBV12-4	CASRIRRAPEGETQYF
16	TRBJ1-1	TRBV6-5	CASSPTETGGFAEAFF
17	TRBJ2-5	TRBV5-1	CASSLASDRVIQGTQYF
13	TRBJ1-1	TRBV7-9	CASSLVRATEAFF
10	TRBJ1-6	TRBV7-6	CASRVMALHF
14	TRBJ1-1	TRBV19	CASSIGPGSTEAFF
16	TRBJ2-7	TRBV11-1	CASSLGAGGQRDEQYF
17	TRBJ1-4	TRBV9	CASSVDYGGAQGEKLFF
14	TRBJ1-4	TRBV11-2	CASRTGLRQEKLFF
14	TRBJ2-5	TRBV5-1	CASSLASDIKTQYF
16	TRBJ2-7	TRBV9	CASSPFGGAGSYEQYF
14	TRBJ2-7	TRBV20-1	CSAPHNTGGYEQYF
14	TRBJ1-1	TRBV10-3	CAISESRGDTEAFF
16	TRBJ2-5	TRBV5-4	CASSLLGQGYQETQYF
13	TRBJ1-1	TRBV10-3	CAISGGGDTEAFF
12	TRBJ2-1	TRBV20-1	CSASGSYNEQFF
13	TRBJ1-2	TRBV2	CASSEAVASGYTF
13	TRBJ2-7	TRBV29-1	CSVEQAGQIEQYF